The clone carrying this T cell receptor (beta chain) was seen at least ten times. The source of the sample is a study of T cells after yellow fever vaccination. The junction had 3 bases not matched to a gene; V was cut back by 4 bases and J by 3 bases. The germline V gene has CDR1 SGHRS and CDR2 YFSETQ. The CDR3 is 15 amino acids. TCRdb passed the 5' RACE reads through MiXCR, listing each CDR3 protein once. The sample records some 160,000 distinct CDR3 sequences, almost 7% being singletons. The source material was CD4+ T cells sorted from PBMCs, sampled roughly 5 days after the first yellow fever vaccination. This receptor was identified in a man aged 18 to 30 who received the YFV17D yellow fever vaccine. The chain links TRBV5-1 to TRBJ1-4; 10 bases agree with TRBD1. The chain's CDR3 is CASSVGTGANEKLFF. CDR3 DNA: TGCGCCAGCAGCGTCGGGACAGGGGCTAATGAAAAACTGTTTTTT.